This T cell receptor beta chain was sequenced in a study of blood T cell repertoires in COVID-19. The wider study: The United States, Italy and Spain were the sources of the acute and convalescent COVID-19 samples. PBMCs, B-cell-depleted T cells, or T cells provided the cDNA or gDNA that made up the material.

Authors' methods: Scientists estimated how many nucleated cells there were by amplifying reference gene primers. Assay: immunoSEQ multiplex PCR; the TCRdb copy retains only in-frame clones and omits some. The D gene and trimming were derived from the DNA, and the V and J assignments and clone size from that table. The repertoire includes some 200,000 clones, 85% of them detected once, and more than 2% sits in the top ten. The sequence derives from a woman aged 65 to 85 with COVID-19, enrolled during active disease. Sequencing was carried out using peripheral blood.

The CDR3 reads CSVQTPNAGAFF. CDR3 bases: TGCAGCGTTCAAACCCCGAACGCGGGGGCTTTCTTT. The chain uses TRBV29-1 and TRBJ1-1, with D unresolved. V shed 5 bases and J shed 11 bases, with 18 bases lying between them. There are 12 residues in the CDR3. Germline lookup yields CDR1 SQVTM and CDR2 ANQGSEA.